The source of this T cell receptor (beta chain) is a study of CD8 T cells in ankylosing spondylitis. In its sample, this clonotype was seen a few times. In TCRdb, the 5' RACE reads were re-called with MiXCR into one record per CDR3 protein. Among 160,000 or so distinct CDR3 sequences listed, 9.8% were seen once. Sequencing used blood, either unsorted or a sorted T cell fraction (not recorded which). The TCR was taken from a female donor with ankylosing spondylitis or in good health (not recorded which).

CDR3 sequence reads: CASSQEIGGSETTGELFF. The DNA of the CDR3 is TGCGCCAGCAGCCAAGAGATAGGAGGGAGCGAGACAACCGGGGAGCTGTTTTTT. The V gene is TRBV4-3, the J gene TRBJ2-2; a possible D gene is TRBD2 (6 bases). The length of the CDR3 is 18 residues. V was cut by 0 bases and J by 5 bases, with 19 bases left in between. Germline CDR1 is LGHNA and CDR2 is YSLEER.